These 21 T cell receptor beta chains were all obtained from the same sample, sequenced in a study of shared clonotypes between healthy human individuals. The repertoire was sequenced with immunoSEQ multiplex PCR; TCRdb's copy has only in-frame clones and lacks some. The sample yields over a million clones, more than 75% seen once. The sample was memory CD4+ T cells from PBMCs. Sample subset: CD45RA-negative fraction. Receptor source: a young man in good health. Some clones in this sample may be carry-over from other donors' samples.

This clone has only one observation. The chain's CDR3 is CASSEGGNENSPLHF. The CDR3 DNA is TGTGCCAGCAGTGAAGGGGGGAACGAAAATTCACCCCTCCACTTT. V and J are TRBV25-1 and TRBJ1-6; D is possibly TRBD1 (5 bases). Germline V gene sequence: CDR1 MGHDK, CDR2 SYGVNS. There are 15 residues in the CDR3. V was clipped by 2 bases and J by 7 bases, with 12 bases between them.

This chain uses TRBV5-1 with TRBJ2-7; tentatively, D is TRBD2 (5 bases). The CDR3 sequence is 16 residues long. Germline CDR1 is SGHRS and CDR2 is YFSETQ. Trimming took 4 bases from V and 4 from J, leaving 21 bases between them. CDR3 in DNA: TGCGCCAGCAGCAACACCCCGATAGGGAGCTTTTACGAGCAGTACTTC. Translating gives CASSNTPIGSFYEQYF.

The chain couples TRBV5-1 to TRBJ2-1, with 13 positions matching TRBD2. The CDR3 runs 16 residues. CDR1 is SGHRS and CDR2 is YFSETQ in the germline V gene. Trimming at V came to 1 base and at J to 6 bases, leaving 4 bases not matched to a gene. The CDR3 sequence is CASSLSRTSGSNEQFF. The CDR3, as DNA: TGCGCCAGCAGCTTGTCCCGGACTAGCGGGAGCAATGAGCAGTTCTTC.

This sequence joins TRBV11-1 and TRBJ2-7; 11 bases are shared with TRBD2. J was trimmed by 2 bases and V by 1 base; bases with no gene match: 4. Germline V gene data show CDR1 as SGHAT and CDR2 as FQDESV (reference sequence). The CDR3 is made up of 16 amino acids. The CDR3 protein is CASSLDSSGRAYEQYF. In DNA form, the CDR3 reads TGTGCCAGCAGCTTAGATAGTAGCGGGAGGGCCTACGAGCAGTACTTC. The full variable domain, in which reference TRBV11-1 and TRBJ2-7 provide the parts outside the CDR3, is EAEVAQSPRYKITEKSQAVAFWCDPISGHATLYWYRQILGQGPELLVQFQDESVVDDSQLPKDRFSAERLKGVDSTLKIQPAELGDSAMYLCASSLDSSGRAYEQYFGPGTRLTVT.

The chain carries TRBV11-2 and TRBJ2-2; 9 bases agree with TRBD1. Germline CDR1 is SGHAT and CDR2 is FQNNGV. This CDR3 comprises 16 residues. Germline trimming cut 6 bases from V and 5 bases from J; bases unmatched to any gene: 10. The CDR3 region is CASRQTGTGWTGELFF. CDR3 nucleotides: TGTGCCAGCAGACAGACCGGGACAGGGTGGACCGGGGAGCTGTTTTTT.

The V gene is TRBV4-2, the J gene TRBJ1-5; 7 nucleotides line up with TRBD1. The V segment lost 1 base and the J segment 7 bases; nucleotides outside the gene matches: 7. Germline values: CDR1 LGHNA, CDR2 YNFKEQ. The length of the CDR3 is 15 residues. CDR3 sequence (DNA): TGTGCCAGCAGCCAAGGGGAGACAGGGCGCCAGCCCCAGCATTTT. It codes for CASSQGETGRQPQHF.

This chain connects TRBV5-1 to TRBJ2-3, with D perhaps matching TRBD1 or TRBD2 (5 bases each). Germline CDR1 and CDR2: SGHRS and YFSETQ. This CDR3 is built from 15 residues. The V end lost 4 bases, the J end lost 3 bases, and 15 bases lay between the germline ends. The CDR3 nucleotides read TGCGCCAGCAGCCAGAGGGACGGCCGAACAGATACGCAGTATTTT. Amino acids: CASSQRDGRTDTQYF.

A word on this clone: Other DNA sequences in the same sample also yield this CDR3. V usage is TRBV19 and J usage is TRBJ1-5, with unresolved D. CDR1 is LNHDA and CDR2 is SQIVND in the germline V gene (reference sequence). This CDR3 contains 16 residues. Trimming took off 1 base at V and 2 bases at J, with 12 bases between the two ends. The CDR3 region has the DNA TGTGCCAGTAGTATAGTGGCAGGTGGCGGCAATCAGCCCCAGCATTTT. It specifies CASSIVAGGGNQPQHF.

This clone came up once. The chain uses TRBV11-3 and TRBJ2-7, with 8 bases matching TRBD2. The ends lost 4 bases at V and 4 bases at J; junction bases unmatched: 6. The CDR3 sequence is 14 residues long. Per the germline V gene, CDR1 is SGHNT and CDR2 is YENEEA. CDR3 sequence reads: CASSSSGRPYEQYF. The CDR3 DNA reads TGTGCCAGCAGCTCCAGCGGGAGACCTTACGAGCAGTACTTC.

The rearrangement uses TRBV5-3 and TRBJ2-3; D may be TRBD2 (6 bases). Being an ORF, TRBV5-3 has a function that is uncertain. The ends were cut back, 7 bases at V and 8 bases at J, with 14 bases in the middle. The CDR3 length is 12 residues. CDR3 in amino acids: CARPLKGGTQYF. In nucleotides, the CDR3 is TGTGCCAGACCCCTAAAGGGAGGTACGCAGTATTTT.

The rearrangement links TRBV7-9 to TRBJ2-2; 8 positions match TRBD1. The V gene end was trimmed by 5 bases and the J gene end by 8 bases; junction bases not matched to a gene: 7. Germline CDR1 reads SEHNR; CDR2 reads FQNEAQ (reference sequence). The CDR3 loop spans 14 amino acids. In nucleotides, the CDR3 is TGTGCCAGCAGCCCCCAGGGGGCAGGTGGGGAGCTGTTTTTT. This codes for CASSPQGAGGELFF.

V and J are TRBV29-1 and TRBJ2-5, with 12 bases identical to TRBD2. V shed 3 bases, J shed 5 bases, and the junction held 7 bases outside the gene matches. From germline, CDR1 is SQVTM and CDR2 ANQGSEA. This CDR3 has 15 residues. This chain's CDR3 is CSVESSGRAGETQYF. CDR3 sequence (DNA): TGCAGCGTTGAGTCTAGCGGGAGGGCGGGGGAGACCCAGTACTTC.

The chain employs TRBV28 and TRBJ2-2; 13 nucleotides align to TRBD2. Germline assignment: CDR1 MDHEN and CDR2 SYDVKM. Trimming at V came to 6 bases and at J to 6 bases, leaving 7 bases not matched to a gene. CDR3 length: 16 residues. CDR3 amino acids: CASSLRTSGRAGELFF. The CDR3 region has the DNA TGTGCCAGCAGCCTCCGGACTAGCGGGAGAGCCGGGGAGCTGTTTTTT.

This clone was seen only a few times. The chain is built from TRBV7-9 and TRBJ1-1, with TRBD1 as a possible D gene (5 bases). Trimming cost V 1 base and J 4 bases, with 13 bases left between them. Germline loops: CDR1 SEHNR, CDR2 FQNEAQ (reference sequence). The CDR3 is 15 residues long. As DNA, the CDR3 is TGTGCCAGCAGCTTAGGGGGGAGCCCTAGCACTGAAGCTTTCTTT. This sequence encodes CASSLGGSPSTEAFF. Filled out from reference TRBV7-9 and TRBJ1-1, the complete variable domain reads DTGVSQNPRHKITKRGQNVTFRCDPISEHNRLYWYRQTLGQGPEFLTYFQNEAQLEKSRLLSDRFSAERPKGSFSTLEIQRTEQGDSAMYLCASSLGGSPSTEAFFGQGTRLTVV.

The chain couples TRBV7-3 to TRBJ2-1; perhaps D is TRBD1 or TRBD2 (6 bases each). The germline gives CDR1 SGHTA, CDR2 FQGTGA. The CDR3 length is 16 residues. The V end lost 5 bases, the J end lost 2 bases, and 16 bases lay between the germline ends. Here the CDR3 reads CASSRDEGGPYNEQFF. Here the CDR3 DNA reads TGTGCCAGCAGCCGAGATGAGGGGGGCCCCTACAATGAGCAGTTCTTC.

V gene TRBV5-1 combines with J gene TRBJ2-3; D remains ambiguous. The germline gives CDR1 SGHRS, CDR2 YFSETQ. This CDR3 spans 15 amino acids. Trimming shortened V by 4 bases and J by 0 bases, and 12 bases separated the two germline ends. The CDR3, as DNA: TGCGCCAGCAGCCCACCGGGCCGAAGCACAGATACGCAGTATTTT. Translating it yields CASSPPGRSTDTQYF.

This clone was recorded only once. The V and J genes are TRBV7-8 and TRBJ2-3; no definite D call. The V gene lost 5 bases and the J gene lost 2 bases, with 11 bases spanning the gap. The germline V gene encodes CDR1 SGHVS and CDR2 FQNEAQ. The CDR3 loop spans 14 amino acids. In DNA, the CDR3 is TGTGCCAGCAGCCGATTCCAGTCCACAGATACGCAGTATTTT. Translated: CASSRFQSTDTQYF.

The chain employs TRBV5-1 and TRBJ2-5; the match to TRBD1 covers 7 bases. Trimming took 0 bases from V and 1 from J; bases not matched to a gene: 3. CDR1 is SGHRS, CDR2 YFSETQ, per germline. This CDR3 contains 15 residues. The chain's CDR3 is CASSLGTGLQETQYF. CDR3 sequence (DNA): TGCGCCAGCAGCTTGGGGACAGGCCTCCAAGAGACCCAGTACTTC.

The CDR3 loop reads CASSADRAQPQHF. CDR3 coding DNA: TGTGCCAGCAGCGCAGACAGGGCTCAGCCCCAGCATTTT. The chain combines TRBV7-2 with TRBJ1-5; TRBD1 aligns across 7 bases. This CDR3 is built from 13 residues. The germline V gene has CDR1 SGHTA and CDR2 FQGNSA. Trimming removed 5 bases from V and 6 bases from J; junction bases left unmatched: 4.

The V gene is TRBV19, the J gene TRBJ1-6, with a possible D match to TRBD1 (6 bases). Looked up from germline, CDR1 is LNHDA and CDR2 is SQIVND (reference sequence). The CDR3 has 13 residues. The V and J ends lost 5 bases and 11 bases respectively, with 13 bases between them. The DNA for the CDR3 is TGTGCCAGTAGTGTCTCGGGGGCTCCACCCCTCCACTTT. It codes for CASSVSGAPPLHF.

Comments on this clone: The same CDR3 also results from other DNA sequences found in this sample. The CDR3 DNA follows: TGTGCCAGCAGCGGCGGGAGAGGCACAGATACGCAGTATTTT. It yields the protein CASSGGRGTDTQYF. The V gene is TRBV28, the J gene TRBJ2-3, with TRBD2 matching 7 bases. Germline trimming cut 6 bases from V and 1 base from J; bases unmatched to any gene: 4. Germline V CDR1 and CDR2: MDHEN, SYDVKM. The CDR3 totals 14 residues. The whole variable domain, filled in from reference TRBV28 and TRBJ2-3, reads DVKVTQSSRYLVKRTGEKVFLECVQDMDHENMFWYRQDPGLGLRLIYFSYDVKMKEKGDIPEGYSVSREKKERFSLILESASTNQTSMYLCASSGGRGTDTQYFGPGTRLTVL.